The 18 T cell receptor beta chains below come from one sample, sequenced in a study of T cells after posttransplantation cyclophosphamide. Busulfan-fludarabine conditioning, marrow transplant, and cyclophosphamide on days +3 and +4 were administered. Generated by immunoSEQ multiplex PCR, the TCRdb table keeps only in-frame clones and is missing some. This sample has 20,000 to 25,000 clones, each found more than once. Sample: PBMCs, taken after allogeneic stem cell transplant with posttransplant cyclophosphamide. These receptors were collected from a young adult male patient who received an allogeneic stem cell transplant from a related donor, was CMV-positive, and had no GVHD. Some T cells may be transferred from the graft donor.

This clone was recorded at least ten times. The rearrangement joins TRBV19 to TRBJ1-6; 8 bases align to TRBD1. This CDR3 comprises 15 residues. Germline V gene sequence: CDR1 LNHDA, CDR2 SQIVND (reference sequence). With 8 bases clipped from V and 9 bases from J, the junction kept 12 bases outside the gene matches. Here the CDR3 reads CASRENGQGASPLHF. The CDR3 DNA reads as TGTGCCAGTCGAGAAAACGGACAGGGCGCTTCACCCCTCCACTTT. The full variable domain, its missing parts supplied by reference TRBV19 and TRBJ1-6, is DGGITQSPKYLFRKEGQNVTLSCEQNLNHDAMYWYRQDPGQGLRLIYYSQIVNDFQKGDIAEGYSVSREKKESFPLTVTSAQKNPTAFYLCASRENGQGASPLHFGNGTRLTVT.

The chain combines TRBV7-9 with TRBJ2-5, with a tentative D call TRBD1 (5 bases). The last part of the DNA fits TRBJ2-7 better; the J call may be wrong. Germline V lookup: CDR1 SEHNR, CDR2 FQNEAQ (reference sequence). The CDR3 runs 14 residues. CDR3 bases: TGTGCCAGCAGCTTATCAGGGATTTCCTACGAGCAGTACTTC. As protein: CASSLSGISYEQYF.

The sample holds many counts of this clone. The V call is TRBV7-2, the J call TRBJ1-2; D is perhaps TRBD1 (6 bases). Trimming stripped 5 bases from V and 0 bases from J, with 19 bases between. The CDR3 has 17 residues. Germline values: CDR1 SGHTA, CDR2 FQGNSA. In nucleotides, the CDR3 is TGTGCCAGCAGCCCCCGGACAGACACAATTACTAACTATGGCTACACCTTC. This translates into CASSPRTDTITNYGYTF.

The table lists this clone with many counts. This sequence joins TRBV5-4 and TRBJ2-7; TRBD2 agrees at 8 bases. CDR1 is SGHNT, CDR2 YYREEE, per germline (reference sequence). The CDR3 totals 15 residues. Trimming cost V 0 bases and J 5 bases; bases outside gene matches: 7. This CDR3 is CASSLAGTRIHEQYF. Written as DNA, the CDR3 is TGTGCCAGCAGCTTGGCCGGGACTAGGATCCACGAGCAGTACTTC.

This clone was counted at least ten times. The rearrangement uses TRBV2 and TRBJ2-4; maybe TRBD1 (6 bases). CDR1 is SNHLY, CDR2 FYNNEI, per germline. The V and J ends lost 8 bases and 0 bases respectively, with 23 bases between them. The CDR3 covers 18 residues. The DNA for the CDR3 is TGTGCCAGCTTTCCCCACAGGGTGAAGGAGATAGCCAAAAACATTCAGTACTTC. It codes for CASFPHRVKEIAKNIQYF.

Ten or more counts support this clone. This chain connects TRBV9 to TRBJ1-3, with D possibly matching TRBD1 (6 bases). Trimming stripped 2 bases from V and 4 bases from J, with 13 bases between. Germline V gene data show CDR1 as SGDLS and CDR2 as YYNGEE. CDR3 length: 15 residues. In DNA, the CDR3 is TGTGCCAGCAGCGTCAGGGGTACTACCGGAAACACCATATATTTT. It is translated as CASSVRGTTGNTIYF.

This clone was found many times. The DNA for the CDR3 is TGTGCCAGCAGCGTCCGGGACAGGGGGCTGGGAGAGACCCAGTACTTC. This sequence encodes CASSVRDRGLGETQYF. The V call is TRBV7-2, the J call TRBJ2-5, with 12 bases that match TRBD1. V lost 5 bases, J lost 4 bases, and 8 bases stayed unmatched. The CDR3 contains 16 residues. Germline CDR1 and CDR2: SGHTA and FQGNSA.

This clone has ten or more counts. The chain joins TRBV21-1 to TRBJ2-5; TRBD1 was called by the table and not checked on the DNA. TRBV21-1 is given as a pseudogene. This CDR3 comprises 14 residues. The CDR3 DNA follows: TGTGCCAGCCTCGGGACAGGGAAAAAAGAGACCCAGTACTTC. It is translated as CASLGTGKKETQYF.

The sample holds many counts of this clone. This chain uses TRBV6-4 with TRBJ2-1; D is ambiguous. Germline V gene sequence: CDR1 MRHNA, CDR2 SNTAGT. This CDR3 region has 15 residues. Trimming pared 6 bases from V and 10 bases from J, leaving 22 bases between. The CDR3 nucleotides are TGTGCCAGCAGGAAACCTTTTCGCGCTTCAGCGGAGCAGTTCTTC. Translation gives CASRKPFRASAEQFF.

This clone was found many times. The chain employs TRBV9 and TRBJ1-1; the D is unclear. This CDR3 has 13 residues. The V end was cut by 3 bases, the J end by 0 bases, with 6 bases between. Germline CDR1 and CDR2: SGDLS and YYNGEE. The CDR3 region has the DNA TGTGCCAGCAGCGCAGGAATGAACACTGAAGCTTTCTTT. Amino acids: CASSAGMNTEAFF.

The chain links TRBV7-9 to TRBJ2-7; a possible D gene is TRBD2 (7 bases). This CDR3 has 16 amino acids. Trimming stripped 0 bases from V and 2 bases from J, with 14 bases between. The germline V gene encodes CDR1 SEHNR and CDR2 FQNEAQ (reference sequence). The CDR3 is CASSLAGGPSPYEQYF. In DNA, the CDR3 is TGTGCCAGCAGCTTAGCGGGGGGGCCCTCCCCCTACGAGCAGTACTTC.

This clone was detected many times. The rearrangement links TRBV30 to TRBJ2-5, with 7 bases lining up with TRBD2. The CDR3 spans 13 residues. Germline CDR1 GTSNPN, CDR2 SVGIG (reference sequence). V trimming: 2 bases; J trimming: 3 bases; junction bases outside the gene matches: 3. The CDR3 reads CAWSRSGKETQYF. The DNA of the CDR3 is TGTGCCTGGAGTAGGAGCGGGAAAGAGACCCAGTACTTC.

This clone was seen many times. The chain joins TRBV12-5 to TRBJ2-1; 13 bases line up with TRBD2. The CDR3 is 18 residues long. CDR1 is LGHNT, CDR2 FRNRAP, per germline. Trimming at V came to 2 bases and at J to 3 bases, leaving 7 bases not matched to a gene. The CDR3 nucleotides read TGTGCTAGTGGTTTGATACTAGCGGGGGGGCCGATCTACAATGAGCAGTTCTTC. Translation gives CASGLILAGGPIYNEQFF.

This clone was seen many times. An end of the junction differs from the germline gene, which may be a read error. The chain joins TRBV9 to TRBJ1-2; D might be TRBD1 (6 bases). The germline V gene has CDR1 SGDLS and CDR2 YYNGEE. The CDR3 length is 11 residues. The CDR3 DNA sequence: TGTGCCAGCAGCAGGGACACCACATTACAATTC. Translated: CASSRDTTLQF.

This clone was seen repeatedly, ten times or more. CDR3 region: CASSPYSGQAYEQYF. The CDR3 nucleotides are TGTGCCAGCAGTCCCTATTCGGGACAGGCCTACGAGCAGTACTTC. The chain recombines TRBV2 with TRBJ2-7; 8 bases are shared with TRBD1. The CDR3 spans 15 residues. Germline values: CDR1 SNHLY, CDR2 FYNNEI. With V trimmed by 5 bases and J by 2 bases, 8 bases remained unmatched.

This clone has ten or more counts. The chain is built from TRBV4-1 and TRBJ2-6; 11 positions match TRBD1. Germline values: CDR1 MGHRA, CDR2 YSYEKL. J was trimmed by 4 bases and V by 0 bases; bases with no gene match: 8. The CDR3 has 19 amino acids. This chain's CDR3 is CASSQDPGQGVVGANVLTF. The CDR3 region has the DNA TGCGCCAGCAGCCAAGACCCGGGACAGGGGGTTGTCGGGGCCAACGTCCTGACTTTC.

This clone was counted at least ten times. J is TRBJ2-7 and V is TRBV7-8; 8 bases are shared with TRBD2. Germline-derived CDR1 and CDR2 are SGHVS and FQNEAQ. The CDR3 is made up of 15 amino acids. V lost 1 base, J lost 1 base, and 3 bases stayed unmatched. CDR3 in DNA: TGTGCCAGCAGCTTAGGACGGGAGGGATCCTACGAGCAGTACTTC. It translates to CASSLGREGSYEQYF.

This clone showed up many times. The chain links TRBV11-2 to TRBJ2-1; D is possibly TRBD2 (5 bases). The CDR3 has 13 residues. Germline CDR1 reads SGHAT; CDR2 reads FQNNGV. Trimming shortened V by 5 bases and J by 6 bases, and 11 bases separated the two germline ends. Written as DNA, the CDR3 is TGTGCCAGCAGCCAAACACGGGGCAATGAGCAGTTCTTC. Its protein is CASSQTRGNEQFF. The variable domain in full, completed from reference TRBV11-2 and TRBJ2-1, reads EAGVAQSPRYKIIEKRQSVAFWCNPISGHATLYWYQQILGQGPKLLIQFQNNGVVDDSQLPKDRFSAERLKGVDSTLKIQPAKLEDSAVYLCASSQTRGNEQFFGPGTRLTVL.